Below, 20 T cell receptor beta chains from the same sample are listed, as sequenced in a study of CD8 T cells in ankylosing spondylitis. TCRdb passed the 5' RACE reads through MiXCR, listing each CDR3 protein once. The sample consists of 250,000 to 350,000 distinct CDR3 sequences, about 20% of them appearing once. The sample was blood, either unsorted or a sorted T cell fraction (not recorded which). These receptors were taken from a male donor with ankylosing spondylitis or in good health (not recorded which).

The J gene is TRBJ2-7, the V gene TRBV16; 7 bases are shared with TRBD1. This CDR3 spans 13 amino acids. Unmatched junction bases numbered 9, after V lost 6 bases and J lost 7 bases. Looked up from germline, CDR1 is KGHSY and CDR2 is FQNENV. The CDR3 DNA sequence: TGTGCCAGCAGTGAAGGGGGCCTGGAAGAGCAGTACGTC. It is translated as CASSEGGLEEQYV.

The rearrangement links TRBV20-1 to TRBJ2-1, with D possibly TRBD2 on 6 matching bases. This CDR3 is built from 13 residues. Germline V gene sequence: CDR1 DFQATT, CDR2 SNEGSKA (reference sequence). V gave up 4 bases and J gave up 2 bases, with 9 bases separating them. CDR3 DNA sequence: TGCAGTGCTAAGGGCGGGGCCTACAATGAGCAGTTCTTC. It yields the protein CSAKGGAYNEQFF.

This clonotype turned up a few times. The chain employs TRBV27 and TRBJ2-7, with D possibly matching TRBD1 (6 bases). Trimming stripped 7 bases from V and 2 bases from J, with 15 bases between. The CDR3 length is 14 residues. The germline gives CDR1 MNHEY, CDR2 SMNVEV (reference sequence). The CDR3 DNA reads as TGTGCCAGCACCTTCGAACAGGGTCCCTACGAGCAGTACGTC. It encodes CASTFEQGPYEQYV.

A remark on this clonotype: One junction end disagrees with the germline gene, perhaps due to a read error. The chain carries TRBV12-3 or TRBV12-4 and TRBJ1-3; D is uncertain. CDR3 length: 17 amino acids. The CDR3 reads CASSDPRRAHSGNIIYF. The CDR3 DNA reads TGTGCCAGCAGCGATCCCCGGCGGGCCCACTCTGGAAACATCATATATTTT.

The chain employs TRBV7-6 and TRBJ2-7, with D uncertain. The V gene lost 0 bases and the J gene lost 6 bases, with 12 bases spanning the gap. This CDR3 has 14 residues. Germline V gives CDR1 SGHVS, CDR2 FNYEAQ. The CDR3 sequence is CASSLASGFGEQYV. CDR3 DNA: TGTGCCAGCAGCTTAGCGTCCGGTTTTGGCGAGCAGTACGTC.

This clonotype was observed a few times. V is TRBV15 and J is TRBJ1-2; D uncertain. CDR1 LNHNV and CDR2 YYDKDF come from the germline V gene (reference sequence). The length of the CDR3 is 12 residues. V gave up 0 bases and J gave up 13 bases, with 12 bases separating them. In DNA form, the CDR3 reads TGTGCCACCAGCAGAGATCGGCACGGACCCACCTTC. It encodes CATSRDRHGPTF.

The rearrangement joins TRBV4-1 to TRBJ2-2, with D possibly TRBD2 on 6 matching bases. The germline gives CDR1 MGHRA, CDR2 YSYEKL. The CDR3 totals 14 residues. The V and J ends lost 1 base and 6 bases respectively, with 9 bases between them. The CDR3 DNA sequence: TGCGCCAGCAGCCAAGTGGAGGGATCCGGGGAGCTGTTTTTT. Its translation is CASSQVEGSGELFF.

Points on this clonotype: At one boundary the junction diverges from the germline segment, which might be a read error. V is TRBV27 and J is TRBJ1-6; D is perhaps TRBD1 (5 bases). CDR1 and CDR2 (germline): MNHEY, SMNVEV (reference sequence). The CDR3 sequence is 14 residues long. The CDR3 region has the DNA TGTGTCAGCAGTAGGGGCGGATTATGGTCACCCCTCCACTTT. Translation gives CVSSRGGLWSPLHF.

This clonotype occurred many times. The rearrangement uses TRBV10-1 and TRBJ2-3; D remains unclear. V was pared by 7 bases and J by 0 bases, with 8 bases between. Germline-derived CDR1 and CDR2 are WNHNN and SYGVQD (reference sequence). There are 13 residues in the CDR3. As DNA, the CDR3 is TGCGCCAGCATCTCGGCTAGCACAGATACGCAGTATTTT. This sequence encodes CASISASTDTQYF.

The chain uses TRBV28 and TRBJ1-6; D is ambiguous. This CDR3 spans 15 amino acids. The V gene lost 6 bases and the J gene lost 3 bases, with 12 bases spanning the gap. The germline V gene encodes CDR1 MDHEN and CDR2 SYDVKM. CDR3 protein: CASRAKESYNSPLHF. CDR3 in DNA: TGTGCCAGCAGGGCCAAGGAGAGCTATAATTCACCCCTCCACTTT. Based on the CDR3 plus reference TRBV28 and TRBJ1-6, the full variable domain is DVKVTQSSRYLVKRTGEKVFLECVQDMDHENMFWYRQDPGLGLRLIYFSYDVKMKEKGDIPEGYSVSREKKERFSLILESASTNQTSMYLCASRAKESYNSPLHFGNGTRLTVT.

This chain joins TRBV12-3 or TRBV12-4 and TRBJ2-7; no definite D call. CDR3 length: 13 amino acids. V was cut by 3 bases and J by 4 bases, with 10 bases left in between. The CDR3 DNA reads TGTGCCAGCAGTTTGTCGCTACCTTACGAGCAGTACGTC. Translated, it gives CASSLSLPYEQYV.

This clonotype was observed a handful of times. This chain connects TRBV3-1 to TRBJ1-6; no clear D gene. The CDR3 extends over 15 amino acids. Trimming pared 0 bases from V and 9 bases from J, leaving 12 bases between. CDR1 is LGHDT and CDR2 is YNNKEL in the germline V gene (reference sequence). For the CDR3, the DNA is TGTGCCAGCAGCCAAGAACCGGGAATTGGTTCACCCCTCCACTTT. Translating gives CASSQEPGIGSPLHF.

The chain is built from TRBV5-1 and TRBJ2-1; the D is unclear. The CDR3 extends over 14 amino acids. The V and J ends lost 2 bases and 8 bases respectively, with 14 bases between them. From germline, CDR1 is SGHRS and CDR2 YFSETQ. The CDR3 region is CASSFSLVVDEQFF. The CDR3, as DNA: TGCGCCAGCAGCTTTAGTCTAGTGGTGGATGAGCAGTTCTTC.

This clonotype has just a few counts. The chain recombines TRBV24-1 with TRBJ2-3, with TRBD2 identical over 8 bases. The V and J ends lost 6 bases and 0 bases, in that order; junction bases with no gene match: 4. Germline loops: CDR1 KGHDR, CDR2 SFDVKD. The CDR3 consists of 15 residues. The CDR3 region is CATSKAGDSTDTQYF. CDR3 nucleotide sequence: TGTGCCACCAGTAAAGCGGGGGATAGCACAGATACGCAGTATTTT.

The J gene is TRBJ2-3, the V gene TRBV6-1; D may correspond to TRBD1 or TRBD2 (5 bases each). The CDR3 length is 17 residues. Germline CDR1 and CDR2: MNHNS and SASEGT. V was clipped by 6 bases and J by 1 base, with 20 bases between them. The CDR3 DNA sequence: TGTGCCAGCAGGCCGGGACGGATTAAGTACGGCACAGATACGCAGTATTTT. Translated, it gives CASRPGRIKYGTDTQYF.

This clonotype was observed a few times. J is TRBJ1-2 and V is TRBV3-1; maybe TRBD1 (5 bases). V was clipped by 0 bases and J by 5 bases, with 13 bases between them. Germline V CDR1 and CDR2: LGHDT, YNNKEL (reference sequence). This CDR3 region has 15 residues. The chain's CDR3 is CASSQEVAGGYGYTF. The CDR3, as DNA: TGTGCCAGCAGCCAAGAGGTAGCCGGGGGATATGGCTACACCTTC.

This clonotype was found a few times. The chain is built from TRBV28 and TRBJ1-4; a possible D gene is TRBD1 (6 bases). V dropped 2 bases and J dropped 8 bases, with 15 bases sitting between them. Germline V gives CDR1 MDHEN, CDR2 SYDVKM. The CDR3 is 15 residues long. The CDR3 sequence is CASSLRPGVGEKLFF. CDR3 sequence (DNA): TGTGCCAGCAGTTTACGGCCAGGGGTAGGAGAAAAACTGTTTTTT.

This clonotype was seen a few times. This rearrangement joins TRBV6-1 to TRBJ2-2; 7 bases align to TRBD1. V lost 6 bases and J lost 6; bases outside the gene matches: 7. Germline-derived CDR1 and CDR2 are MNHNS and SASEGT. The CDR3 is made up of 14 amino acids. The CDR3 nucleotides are TGTGCCAGCAGCCGGGACAGCTGGTCCGGGGAGCTGTTTTTT. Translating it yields CASSRDSWSGELFF.

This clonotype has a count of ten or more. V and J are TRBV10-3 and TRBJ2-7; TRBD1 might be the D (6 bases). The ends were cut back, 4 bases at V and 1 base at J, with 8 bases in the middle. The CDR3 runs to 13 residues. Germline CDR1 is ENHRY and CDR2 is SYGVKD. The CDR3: CAISGQGSYEQYV. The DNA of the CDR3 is TGTGCCATCAGTGGCCAGGGGTCCTACGAGCAGTACGTC.

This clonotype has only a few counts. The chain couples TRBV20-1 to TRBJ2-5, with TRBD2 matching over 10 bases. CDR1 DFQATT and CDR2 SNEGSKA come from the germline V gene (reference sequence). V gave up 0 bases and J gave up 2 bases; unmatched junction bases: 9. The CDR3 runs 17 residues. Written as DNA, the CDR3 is TGCAGTGCTAGAGATTTCAAGACTAGCGGGCTACAAGAGACCCAGTACTTC. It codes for CSARDFKTSGLQETQYF.